The sequence of this TCR beta chain was determined in a study of blood T cell repertoires in COVID-19. As handled by the study authors: Amplification of reference gene primers provided the estimated nucleated cell counts. Repertoires were generated with immunoSEQ multiplex PCR, while TCRdb's copy carries only in-frame clones and drops some. The D gene and trimming were derived from the DNA, and the V and J assignments and clone size from that table. The table shows approximately 230,000 clones, with 75% to 90% occurring only once. Clinical histories supplied by participants themselves formed the basis of cohort assignment. CDR3 size: 15 residues. CDR1 is MNHEY and CDR2 is SVGEGT in the germline V gene. With V trimmed by 5 bases and J by 5 bases, 7 bases remained unmatched.

The sequenced sample consisted of PBMCs or T cells enriched from blood (not recorded which). The TCR was taken from a woman aged 30 to 39 with acute COVID-19. The V gene is TRBV6-2 or TRBV6-3, the J gene TRBJ2-7, with 12 bases aligning to TRBD2. CDR3 sequence (DNA): TGTGCCAGCAGTAGACTAGCGGGAGCCCCTGACGAGCAGTACTTC. It translates to CASSRLAGAPDEQYF.